These T cell receptor beta chains were read from a single sample in a study of blood T cell repertoires in COVID-19. Here immunoSEQ multiplex PCR was the method, and the copy in TCRdb shows in-frame clones only, minus some. The sample yields under 550,000 clones, around 90% seen once. Sequencing input: peripheral blood. These receptors were collected from a man younger than 30 with COVID-19, enrolled during active disease. The CDR3 runs from the conserved cysteine through the conserved F or W. The D gene is left open where the match is weak. Some rows mark clone size as missing; the rest say once, few, many or name a class of expanded clone.

abundance: NA
v_gene: TRBV27
j_gene: TRBJ1-5
d_gene: NA
CDR3nt: TGTGCCAGCAGTAGACGTGGAGTAGGGAGTCAGCCCCAGCATTTT
CDR3aa: CASSRRGVGSQPQHF

abundance: few
v_gene: TRBV12-3/TRBV12-4
j_gene: TRBJ1-1
d_gene: NA
CDR3nt: TGTGCCAGCAGACCAAAGGGCAGGGCAGAAGCTTTCTTT
CDR3aa: CASRPKGRAEAFF

abundance: NA
v_gene: TRBV28
j_gene: TRBJ1-3
d_gene: NA
CDR3nt: TGTGCCAGCAGTTCGAGGGCGATCGCTGGAAACACCATATATTTT
CDR3aa: CASSSRAIAGNTIYF

abundance: once
v_gene: TRBV19
j_gene: TRBJ2-1
d_gene: NA
CDR3nt: TGTGCCAGTAGTAAAGGGGGGGGAGCGAGGCGAACCTACAATGAGCAGTTCTTC
CDR3aa: CASSKGGGARRTYNEQFF

abundance: NA
v_gene: TRBV29-1
j_gene: TRBJ2-3
d_gene: TRBD1
CDR3nt: TGCAGCGTTGATTACAGGGGGGTCACAGATACGCAGTATTTT
CDR3aa: CSVDYRGVTDTQYF

abundance: NA
v_gene: TRBV11-3
j_gene: TRBJ2-3
d_gene: NA
CDR3nt: TGTGCCAGCGGTCGGGGAGATACGCAGTATTTT
CDR3aa: CASGRGDTQYF

abundance: NA
v_gene: TRBV11-2
j_gene: TRBJ2-7
d_gene: NA
CDR3nt: TGTGCCAGCAGTCCCGGGGTAGTAAACGAGCAGTACTTC
CDR3aa: CASSPGVVNEQYF

abundance: NA
v_gene: TRBV6-5
j_gene: TRBJ1-4
d_gene: NA
CDR3nt: TGTGCCAGCAGGTCTTTGGGGGGGCTTGGAAAACTGTTTTTT
CDR3aa: CASRSLGGLGKLFF

abundance: NA
v_gene: TRBV5-4
j_gene: TRBJ2-1
d_gene: TRBD1
CDR3nt: TGTGCCAGCAGCTACGGACAGGGTTACAATGAGCAGTTCTTC
CDR3aa: CASSYGQGYNEQFF

abundance: NA
v_gene: TRBV6-1
j_gene: TRBJ1-1
d_gene: NA
CDR3nt: TGTGCCAGCACCCTCACAGGGAACACTGAAGCTTTCTTT
CDR3aa: CASTLTGNTEAFF

abundance: NA
v_gene: TRBV4-1
j_gene: TRBJ2-5
d_gene: NA
CDR3nt: TGCGCCAGCAGCCATGTGACAGACGAGACCCAGTACTTC
CDR3aa: CASSHVTDETQYF

abundance: NA
v_gene: TRBV6-5
j_gene: TRBJ2-2
d_gene: NA
CDR3nt: TGTGCCAGCAGTTACCGGGTGGGTGGGAACACCGGGGAGCTGTTTTTT
CDR3aa: CASSYRVGGNTGELFF

abundance: NA
v_gene: TRBV24-1
j_gene: TRBJ2-1
d_gene: TRBD2
CDR3nt: TGTGCCACCAGAGGGACTAGCGGGAGTTCCACGTCCAATGAGCAGTTCTTC
CDR3aa: CATRGTSGSSTSNEQFF

abundance: NA
v_gene: TRBV3-1/TRBV3-2
j_gene: TRBJ2-2
d_gene: NA
CDR3nt: TGTGCCAGCAGCCAACAACACGCCGGGGAGCTGTTTTTT
CDR3aa: CASSQQHAGELFF

abundance: NA
v_gene: TRBV11-2
j_gene: TRBJ1-5
d_gene: NA
CDR3nt: TGTGCCAGCAGCTTTGACCGGGGTCAGCCCCAGCATTTT
CDR3aa: CASSFDRGQPQHF

abundance: NA
v_gene: TRBV6-6
j_gene: TRBJ2-1
d_gene: NA
CDR3nt: TGTGCCAGCAGTCCCACCGGAAGCGGAGGAAATGAGCAGTTCTTC
CDR3aa: CASSPTGSGGNEQFF

abundance: NA
v_gene: TRBV18
j_gene: TRBJ1-2
d_gene: NA
CDR3nt: TGTGCCAGCTCACCACAGGCGGGAGACAGATCCTATGGCTACACCTTC
CDR3aa: CASSPQAGDRSYGYTF

abundance: once
v_gene: TRBV13
j_gene: TRBJ2-7
d_gene: NA
CDR3nt: TGTGCCAGCAGCTCGAGACTAGGCCCTTCCTACGAGCAGTACTTC
CDR3aa: CASSSRLGPSYEQYF

abundance: NA
v_gene: TRBV12-3/TRBV12-4
j_gene: TRBJ2-7
d_gene: TRBD2
CDR3nt: TGCACTGTGTGGCGGGGGATATACGAGCAGTACTTC
CDR3aa: CTVWRGIYEQYF

abundance: NA
v_gene: TRBV7-9
j_gene: TRBJ1-3
d_gene: NA
CDR3nt: TGTGCCAGCAGCTACGAAACAGGAGCTGGAAACACCATATATTTT
CDR3aa: CASSYETGAGNTIYF

abundance: NA
v_gene: TRBV9
j_gene: TRBJ2-3
d_gene: TRBD2
CDR3nt: TGTGCCAGCAGCGGAGGGCTAGCGGGAGGAACAGATACGCAGTATTTT
CDR3aa: CASSGGLAGGTDTQYF

abundance: once
v_gene: TRBV2
j_gene: TRBJ1-5
d_gene: NA
CDR3nt: TGTGCCAGCAGTGGGACCGACAGTTGGAGTCAGCCCCAGCATTTT
CDR3aa: CASSGTDSWSQPQHF

abundance: NA
v_gene: TRBV19
j_gene: TRBJ1-5
d_gene: NA
CDR3nt: TGTGCCAGTAGTATAGGGAGATATAGCAATCAGCCCCAGCATTTT
CDR3aa: CASSIGRYSNQPQHF

abundance: NA
v_gene: TRBV11-2
j_gene: TRBJ1-1
d_gene: NA
CDR3nt: TGTGCCAGCAGCGGCTTCCAGGGTCGGGCTTTCTTT
CDR3aa: CASSGFQGRAFF

abundance: NA
v_gene: TRBV19
j_gene: TRBJ1-2
d_gene: NA
CDR3nt: TGTGCCAGTAGTATCTACGGGGAAGCTAACTATGGCTACACCTTC
CDR3aa: CASSIYGEANYGYTF

abundance: NA
v_gene: TRBV6-1
j_gene: TRBJ1-2
d_gene: TRBD1
CDR3nt: TGTGCCAGCAGTGTCTTCTTCTCGGGGGTACTAGGGGGCAATGGCTACACCTTC
CDR3aa: CASSVFFSGVLGGNGYTF

abundance: NA
v_gene: TRBV23-1
j_gene: TRBJ2-3
d_gene: TRBD2
CDR3nt: TGCGCCAGCAGTCAATCAGAGGGGAGGGGCACAGATACGCAGTATTTT
CDR3aa: CASSQSEGRGTDTQYF

abundance: NA
v_gene: TRBV5-6
j_gene: TRBJ2-7
d_gene: TRBD2
CDR3nt: TGTGCCAGCAGCCCGGGACTAGCTCCCTACGAGCAGTACTTC
CDR3aa: CASSPGLAPYEQYF

abundance: NA
v_gene: TRBV18
j_gene: TRBJ2-7
d_gene: NA
CDR3nt: TGTGCCAGCTCACCCTACCAGGGTTCCTACGAGCAGTACTTC
CDR3aa: CASSPYQGSYEQYF

abundance: NA
v_gene: TRBV11-3
j_gene: TRBJ2-1
d_gene: TRBD1
CDR3nt: TGTGCCAGCAGCTTAGAGCGACAGGGAGTAGATGAGCAGTTCTTC
CDR3aa: CASSLERQGVDEQFF

abundance: NA
v_gene: TRBV10-2
j_gene: TRBJ1-1
d_gene: NA
CDR3nt: TGCGCCAGTCTACGACAGAACACTGAAGCTTTCTTT
CDR3aa: CASLRQNTEAFF

abundance: NA
v_gene: TRBV6-5
j_gene: TRBJ1-5
d_gene: TRBD1
CDR3nt: TGTGCCAGTCGACAGGGCCGCAATCAGCCCCAGCATTTT
CDR3aa: CASRQGRNQPQHF

abundance: NA
v_gene: TRBV2
j_gene: TRBJ2-7
d_gene: TRBD1
CDR3nt: TGTGCCAGCAGAGGGGACAGAAAGTACGAGCAGTACTTC
CDR3aa: CASRGDRKYEQYF

abundance: once
v_gene: TRBV5-1
j_gene: TRBJ2-3
d_gene: TRBD2
CDR3nt: TGCGCCAGCAGCCTCCGAGGAGCGGGGGGCACAGATACGCAGTATTTT
CDR3aa: CASSLRGAGGTDTQYF

abundance: once
v_gene: TRBV3-1/TRBV3-2
j_gene: TRBJ2-3
d_gene: NA
CDR3nt: TGTGCCAGCAGCCAAGTGTCGCTATCTACAGATACGCAGTATTTT
CDR3aa: CASSQVSLSTDTQYF

abundance: few
v_gene: TRBV2
j_gene: TRBJ1-1
d_gene: TRBD1
CDR3nt: TGTGCCAGCAGTGGACAGGGTTCTGAAGCTTTCTTT
CDR3aa: CASSGQGSEAFF

abundance: NA
v_gene: TRBV5-4
j_gene: TRBJ2-1
d_gene: NA
CDR3nt: TGTGCCAGCAGCTTGGATGCGGGACAGTACAATGAGCAGTTCTTC
CDR3aa: CASSLDAGQYNEQFF

abundance: NA
v_gene: TRBV4-1
j_gene: TRBJ1-4
d_gene: NA
CDR3nt: TGCGCCAGCAGCCAAGCAAGGGGGAATAATGAAAAACTGTTTTTT
CDR3aa: CASSQARGNNEKLFF

abundance: NA
v_gene: TRBV21-1
j_gene: TRBJ1-1
d_gene: NA
CDR3nt: TGTGCCAGCAGCCCCCGGGACACCCAGCCCACTGAAGCTTTCTTT
CDR3aa: CASSPRDTQPTEAFF

abundance: many
v_gene: TRBV24-1
j_gene: TRBJ1-4
d_gene: NA
CDR3nt: TGTGCCCCGCATACGAGAGGTGAAAAACTGTTTTTT
CDR3aa: CAPHTRGEKLFF

abundance: few
v_gene: TRBV30
j_gene: TRBJ1-3
d_gene: NA
CDR3nt: TGTGCCTGGAGTGTAGGACACTCTGGAAACACCATATATTTT
CDR3aa: CAWSVGHSGNTIYF

abundance: NA
v_gene: TRBV6-5
j_gene: TRBJ1-6
d_gene: TRBD1
CDR3nt: TGTGCCAGCAGCTGGGGACAGGAGCTCCACTTT
CDR3aa: CASSWGQELHF

abundance: once
v_gene: TRBV28
j_gene: TRBJ2-7
d_gene: TRBD1
CDR3nt: TGTGCCAGCAGGACTACAGGGGGCGGGGGCCACGAGCAGTACTTC
CDR3aa: CASRTTGGGGHEQYF

abundance: once
v_gene: TRBV7-9
j_gene: TRBJ2-7
d_gene: TRBD2
CDR3nt: TGTGCCAGCAGCGGGGGACTAGGCATCTCCTACGAGCAGTACTTC
CDR3aa: CASSGGLGISYEQYF